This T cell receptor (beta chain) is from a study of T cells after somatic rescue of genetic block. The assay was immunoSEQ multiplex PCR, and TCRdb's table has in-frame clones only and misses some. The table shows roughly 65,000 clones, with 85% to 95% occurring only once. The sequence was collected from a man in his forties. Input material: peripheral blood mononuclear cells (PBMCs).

The CDR3 region is CASSPKDTQYF. The CDR3 nucleotides are TGTGCCAGCTCACCAAAGGATACGCAGTATTTT. V gene TRBV18 combines with J gene TRBJ2-3, with unresolved D. The CDR3 length is 11 residues. CDR1 and CDR2 (germline): KGHSH, LQKENI. V shed 2 bases and J shed 6 bases, with 3 bases lying between them.